Below, 20 T cell receptor beta chains from the same sample are listed, as sequenced in a study of blood T cell repertoires in COVID-19. Libraries were prepared by immunoSEQ multiplex PCR; TCRdb keeps only in-frame clonotypes and omits some of them. This table has about 100,000 clones, roughly nine tenths appearing once. The sample taken for sequencing was peripheral blood. The receptor source for this set is a woman aged 45-60 years with COVID-19, enrolled during active disease.

The chain recombines TRBV12-5 with TRBJ1-3; possibly TRBD1 for D (5 bases). The V end was cut by 7 bases, the J end by 2 bases, with 12 bases between. This CDR3 has 14 amino acids. Germline assignment: CDR1 LGHNT and CDR2 FRNRAP. The CDR3, as DNA: TGTGCTAGTGCCTCCGGGGGTGCTGGAAACACCATATATTTT. This sequence encodes CASASGGAGNTIYF. Together with reference TRBV12-5 and TRBJ1-3, the CDR3 gives the full variable domain: DARVTQTPRHKVTEMGQEVTMRCQPILGHNTVFWYRQTMMQGLELLAYFRNRAPLDDSGMPKDRFSAEMPDATLATLKIQPSEPRDSAVYFCASASGGAGNTIYFGEGSWLTVV.

This clone was found a few times. The J gene is TRBJ1-4, the V gene TRBV2; D may be TRBD1 (6 bases). The CDR3 loop spans 12 amino acids. V was shortened by 7 bases and J by 8 bases, with 11 bases between the two germline ends. The germline V gene has CDR1 SNHLY and CDR2 FYNNEI. The CDR3 is CASKQGWEKLFF. The DNA for the CDR3 is TGTGCCAGCAAACAGGGATGGGAAAAACTGTTTTTT.

The rearrangement uses TRBV2 and TRBJ2-7; TRBD1 matches at 7 bases. This CDR3 contains 15 residues. The V gene end was trimmed by 6 bases and the J gene end by 1 base; junction bases not matched to a gene: 9. Germline V gives CDR1 SNHLY, CDR2 FYNNEI. Here the CDR3 reads CASRASQTGSYEQYF. CDR3 DNA sequence: TGTGCCAGCAGGGCTTCCCAGACAGGGTCCTACGAGCAGTACTTC.

This chain uses TRBV4-1 with TRBJ2-1, with unresolved D. The CDR3 loop spans 18 amino acids. Trimming took 3 bases from V and 1 from J, leaving 19 bases between them. Per the germline V gene, CDR1 is MGHRA and CDR2 is YSYEKL. The CDR3 DNA sequence: TGCGCCAGCAGCCAGTTTCCAACTTTGAAACTATCCTACAATGAGCAGTTCTTC. Translation gives CASSQFPTLKLSYNEQFF.

The CDR3 spells CASSFAGDTEAFF. In DNA form, the CDR3 reads TGTGCCAGCAGCTTTGCAGGGGACACTGAAGCTTTCTTT. The V and J genes are TRBV7-9 and TRBJ1-1; D possibly corresponds to TRBD1 (6 bases). This CDR3 contains 13 residues. Germline CDR1 and CDR2: SEHNR and FQNEAQ (reference sequence). With 3 bases removed from V and 3 bases from J, the gap between germline ends came to 8 bases.

The chain employs TRBV6-5 and TRBJ1-6, with 9 bases fitting TRBD1. The trim removed 11 bases at V and 3 bases at J, leaving 8 bases unmatched. The CDR3 has 15 amino acids. Germline CDR1 and CDR2: MNHEY and SVGAGI. CDR3 DNA sequence: TGTGCCGCTTTTACAGGGGGCGACTATAATTCACCCCTCCACTTT. Translation: CAAFTGGDYNSPLHF.

The rearrangement joins TRBV5-8 to TRBJ2-5; D is undetermined. The CDR3 is 10 residues long. The ends were cut back, 7 bases at V and 5 bases at J, with 6 bases in the middle. CDR1 is SGHTS, CDR2 YDEGEE, per germline. CDR3 bases: TGTGCCAGCGCGAGGGAGACCCAGTACTTC. This sequence encodes CASARETQYF.

The chain employs TRBV5-1 and TRBJ1-1; 10 bases match TRBD1. The CDR3 sequence is 16 residues long. Per germline, CDR1 SGHRS and CDR2 YFSETQ. V shed 4 bases and J 0 bases; nucleotides not matched to a gene: 6. In DNA form, the CDR3 reads TGCGCCAGCAGCCCGCCCGGGACAGGGGTGAACACTGAAGCTTTCTTT. This sequence encodes CASSPPGTGVNTEAFF.

V is TRBV7-9 and J is TRBJ2-1; D is undetermined. V lost 6 bases to trimming and J lost 5 bases, with 8 bases between them. Germline V gene sequence: CDR1 SEHNR, CDR2 FQNEAQ (reference sequence). This CDR3 is 12 amino acids long. Here the CDR3 reads CASRPRDNEQFF. The CDR3 bases are TGTGCCAGCAGACCGCGCGACAATGAGCAGTTCTTC.

The rearrangement links TRBV2 to TRBJ2-2, with 7 nucleotides matching TRBD1. Looked up from germline, CDR1 is SNHLY and CDR2 is FYNNEI. CDR3 length: 15 amino acids. V shed 7 bases, J shed 0 bases, and the junction held 5 bases outside the gene matches. CDR3 DNA sequence: TGTGCCAGCAACTTCGACAGGGCGAACACCGGGGAGCTGTTTTTT. This codes for CASNFDRANTGELFF.

The chain recombines TRBV28 with TRBJ1-2; D uncertain. Germline assignment: CDR1 MDHEN and CDR2 SYDVKM. V lost 4 bases to trimming and J lost 1 base, with 10 bases between them. The CDR3 contains 14 residues. The CDR3 bases are TGTGCCAGCAGTTCCCCCAGGAATAACTATGGCTACACCTTC. Its protein is CASSSPRNNYGYTF.

The chain links TRBV5-6 to TRBJ1-1; D gene uncertain. V lost 4 bases, J lost 0 bases, and 10 bases lay in between. In germline, CDR1 is SGHDT, CDR2 YYEEEE. The CDR3 consists of 14 residues. The CDR3 region has the DNA TGTGCCAGCAGCCCTCGCGGTATGAACACTGAAGCTTTCTTT. As protein: CASSPRGMNTEAFF.

This sequence joins TRBV5-4 and TRBJ2-1, with 12 bases lining up with TRBD2. Looked up from germline, CDR1 is SGHNT and CDR2 is YYREEE (reference sequence). The CDR3 is 14 amino acids. V gave up 2 bases and J gave up 10 bases; unmatched junction bases: 4. The CDR3 region is CASSFSGTSGEQFF. The CDR3 DNA is TGTGCCAGCAGCTTTTCCGGGACTAGCGGGGAGCAGTTCTTC.

The chain is built from TRBV28 and TRBJ2-3; 8 nucleotides line up with TRBD2. CDR1 MDHEN and CDR2 SYDVKM come from the germline V gene. The CDR3 has 14 amino acids. The ends lost 5 bases at V and 10 bases at J; junction bases unmatched: 11. In DNA form, the CDR3 reads TGTGCCAGCAGTATCGTAGCGGGGACCTCCCCGCAGTATTTT. It is translated as CASSIVAGTSPQYF.

This clone was seen a few times. V is TRBV3-1 (or the pseudogene TRBV3-2) and J is TRBJ1-5; D uncertain. Germline V gene lookup returns CDR1 LGHDT and CDR2 YNNKEL (reference sequence). CDR3 size: 14 residues. Trimming left V 1 base short and J 3 bases short, with 7 bases between. The CDR3 bases are TGTGCCAGCAGCCAAGGGCAGTTCAATCAGCCCCAGCATTTT. Residues: CASSQGQFNQPQHF.

The sample holds a few counts of this clone. This rearrangement joins TRBV7-3 to TRBJ2-2; D is undetermined. CDR3 length: 16 residues. Germline CDR1 SGHTA, CDR2 FQGTGA. V was trimmed by 1 base and J by 1 base, leaving 10 bases between them. The CDR3 nucleotides are TGTGCCAGCAGCTTAAAAGCTGCTATGAACACCGGGGAGCTGTTTTTT. This codes for CASSLKAAMNTGELFF.

This rearrangement joins TRBV29-1 to TRBJ2-1; 7 bases are a match to TRBD1. Trimming cost V 7 bases and J 4 bases; bases outside gene matches: 7. The CDR3 covers 13 residues. Germline assignment: CDR1 SQVTM and CDR2 ANQGSEA. CDR3 nucleotide sequence: TGCAGCGATGGGGACAGCTTATACAATGAGCAGTTCTTC. Amino acid sequence: CSDGDSLYNEQFF.

This clone is categorized as medium-sized (0.01 to 0.1%). V usage is TRBV19 and J usage is TRBJ1-2; TRBD1 aligns across 7 bases. Per the germline V gene, CDR1 is LNHDA and CDR2 is SQIVND (reference sequence). The length of the CDR3 is 14 residues. V was clipped by 6 bases and J by 6 bases; unmatched bases: 10. DNA for the CDR3: TGTGCCAGTAGACCGACAGGGATAATCCATGGCTACACCTTC. This translates into CASRPTGIIHGYTF.

V gene TRBV25-1 combines with J gene TRBJ1-1, with 7 positions matching TRBD1. Trimming removed 1 base from V and 0 bases from J; junction bases left unmatched: 11. The germline V gene encodes CDR1 MGHDK and CDR2 SYGVNS. CDR3 length: 18 amino acids. CDR3 nucleotide sequence: TGTGCCAGCAGTGAATTATCCCGGGACAGCGTCATGAACACTGAAGCTTTCTTT. Its protein product is CASSELSRDSVMNTEAFF.

The chain uses TRBV28 and TRBJ2-3, with D perhaps matching TRBD2 (7 bases). V was pared by 6 bases and J by 1 base, with 20 bases between. CDR3 length: 17 amino acids. Looked up from germline, CDR1 is MDHEN and CDR2 is SYDVKM. CDR3 in DNA: TGTGCCAGCAGCGACTTGATGAAGGGGGGGGGCACAGATACGCAGTATTTT. Amino acids: CASSDLMKGGGTDTQYF.